The next 18 T cell receptor beta chains were all read from a single sample in a study of spatial heterogeneity in lung cancer. The time point here: sample taken at primary tumor resection. No antigen is known for these receptors. General observations from the study: In tumors, expanded intratumoral alpha and beta TCR counts tracked mutation counts.

TCRdb re-analysed the 5' RACE reads in MiXCR, keeping a single row per CDR3 protein. The sample has 7,500 to 10,000 distinct CDR3 sequences; approximately 14% are singletons. Sequenced here: lung tumor tissue, sampled at surgery. Every receptor here comes from a male donor with early-stage non-small cell lung cancer.

The table lists this clonotype with many counts. This beta chain is an off-target read within a library intended for alpha chains, so its frequency means little. The chain recombines TRBV7-3 with TRBJ2-2; the match to TRBD2 covers 9 bases. With 5 bases clipped from V and 1 base from J, the junction kept 8 bases outside the gene matches. CDR1 is SGHTA, CDR2 FQGTGA, per germline. The CDR3 loop spans 17 amino acids. The CDR3 here is CASSTSPTSGNTGELFF. The CDR3 DNA reads as TGTGCCAGCAGCACCTCCCCGACTAGCGGGAACACCGGGGAGCTGTTTTTT.

This clonotype was detected many times. This beta chain lies outside the target of a library built for alpha chains; its clone size means little. The genes are TRBV28 and TRBJ2-1, with TRBD2 identical over 7 bases. The CDR3 covers 15 residues. Germline CDR1 MDHEN, CDR2 SYDVKM. V dropped 5 bases and J dropped 2; count of bases not matched to a gene: 6. DNA for the CDR3: TGTGCCAGCAGTCGACCGGGACTACCCTACAATGAGCAGTTCTTC. It translates to CASSRPGLPYNEQFF.

This clonotype was counted at least ten times. Little can be read into the size of this beta chain, an off-target read in a library designed for alpha chains. The chain combines TRBV5-1 with TRBJ2-4; D perhaps matches TRBD1 (5 bases). The CDR3 length is 14 residues. Trimming pared 0 bases from V and 1 base from J, leaving 5 bases between. The germline V gene encodes CDR1 SGHRS and CDR2 YFSETQ. CDR3 protein: CASSLGQAKNIQYF. DNA of the CDR3: TGCGCCAGCAGCTTGGGACAGGCCAAAAACATTCAGTACTTC.

A note on this clonotype: Within a library made for alpha chains, this beta chain is off target, and its count is uninformative. This rearrangement joins TRBV7-9 to TRBJ1-5, with 9 bases matching TRBD1. With V trimmed by 8 bases and J by 4 bases, 0 bases remained unmatched. Germline loops: CDR1 SEHNR, CDR2 FQNEAQ (reference sequence). The CDR3 is 12 residues long. CDR3 sequence (DNA): TGTGCCAGCGGGACAGGGAATCAGCCCCAGCATTTT. Residues: CASGTGNQPQHF.

This clonotype was observed at least ten times. Because this beta chain is a stray read in a library intended to capture alpha chains, its abundance should not be given much weight. This chain links TRBV13 with TRBJ1-2; no clear D gene. The length of the CDR3 is 14 residues. CDR1 PRHDT and CDR2 FYEKMQ come from the germline V gene (reference sequence). Trimming stripped 0 bases from V and 11 bases from J, with 16 bases between. Here the CDR3 reads CASSLGDGGRLYTF. In DNA, the CDR3 is TGTGCCAGCAGCTTAGGGGACGGAGGCCGACTGTACACCTTC.

This clonotype counts as medium-sized. Since the library was made to target alpha chains, this beta chain is a stray read and its abundance is not meaningful. The chain joins TRBV4-1 to TRBJ2-7, with TRBD2 matching over 11 bases. Germline lookup yields CDR1 MGHRA and CDR2 YSYEKL. Trimming removed 3 bases from V and 5 bases from J; junction bases left unmatched: 6. This CDR3 spans 15 amino acids. The CDR3 protein is CASSHDSGRGDEQYF. The CDR3 nucleotides are TGCGCCAGCAGCCATGATAGCGGGAGGGGGGACGAGCAGTACTTC.

A word on this clonotype: The size of this beta chain means little, since it is a stray read in a library made for alpha chains. The chain couples TRBV24-1 to TRBJ2-7; 8 bases align to TRBD2. The germline V gene has CDR1 KGHDR and CDR2 SFDVKD. J lost 5 bases, V lost 4 bases, and 6 bases had no gene match. The CDR3 is made up of 14 amino acids. CDR3 sequence reads: CATSDPAGGDEQYF. CDR3 nucleotides: TGTGCCACCAGTGACCCCGCGGGGGGCGACGAGCAGTACTTC.

Ten or more counts support this clonotype. This beta chain is a stray read from a library made for alpha chains; its abundance is not meaningful. This chain links TRBV20-1 with TRBJ1-5, with 9 bases matching TRBD1. The V gene end was trimmed by 6 bases and the J gene end by 3 bases; junction bases not matched to a gene: 6. Germline V CDR1 and CDR2: DFQATT, SNEGSKA (reference sequence). CDR3 size: 14 residues. The CDR3 nucleotides are TGCAGTGCGAGACAGGGGGGAGCCAATCAGCCCCAGCATTTT. This sequence encodes CSARQGGANQPQHF.

As for this clonotype: The size of this beta chain means little, since it is a stray read in a library made for alpha chains. This rearrangement joins TRBV18 to TRBJ1-1; no reliable D call. The V and J ends lost 4 bases and 6 bases respectively, with 18 bases between them. This CDR3 region has 15 residues. Germline V gene lookup returns CDR1 KGHSH and CDR2 LQKENI. The DNA of the CDR3 is TGTGCCAGCTCACAGTCGGGAGCCCCTCTGTCTGAAGCTTTCTTT. As protein: CASSQSGAPLSEAFF.

At least ten counts were recorded for this clonotype. This beta chain was picked up by a library intended for alpha chains and is off target, so its count carries little meaning. The rearrangement uses TRBV29-1 and TRBJ2-7, with D uncertain. Germline CDR1 is SQVTM and CDR2 is ANQGSEA. Deletions cut 4 bases from V and 2 bases from J, with 9 bases between. CDR3 length: 12 amino acids. The CDR3 DNA reads TGCAGCGTTGCTCTCCAGGCCTACGAGCAGTACTTC. The encoded protein is CSVALQAYEQYF.

This clonotype came up many times. This beta chain came through as a stray read in a library set up for alpha chains, and its size says little. This chain joins TRBV20-1 and TRBJ1-4; 10 bases are shared with TRBD1. The trim removed 6 bases at V and 3 bases at J, leaving 10 bases unmatched. CDR3 length: 16 residues. Germline lookup yields CDR1 DFQATT and CDR2 SNEGSKA (reference sequence). CDR3 loop: CSATGTGDTANEKLFF. The CDR3 DNA sequence: TGCAGTGCAACCGGGACAGGGGATACGGCTAATGAAAAACTGTTTTTT.

This clonotype ranks as medium-sized. This beta chain represents an off-target read in a library built for alpha chains; its size is of limited meaning. The genes are TRBV12-3 or TRBV12-4 and TRBJ1-5; 7 positions match TRBD1. V shed 5 bases, J shed 7 bases, and the junction held 2 bases outside the gene matches. The CDR3 is 12 residues long. The CDR3 DNA follows: TGTGCCAGCAGTGCAGGGGGACAGCCCCAGCATTTT. Amino acid sequence: CASSAGGQPQHF.

Remarks on this clonotype: The library was built for alpha chains, so this beta chain is an off-target read and its size means little. The rearrangement uses TRBV29-1 and TRBJ2-5; D is ambiguous. Trimming stripped 0 bases from V and 5 bases from J, with 13 bases between. Germline V gene lookup returns CDR1 SQVTM and CDR2 ANQGSEA. The CDR3 runs 14 residues. CDR3 region: CSVEDQGSRETQYF. CDR3 sequence (DNA): TGCAGCGTTGAAGATCAAGGTAGCAGGGAGACCCAGTACTTC.

In this sample, this clonotype turned up many times. Being off target in a library aimed at alpha chains, this beta chain has a size of little meaning. The chain recombines TRBV12-3 or TRBV12-4 with TRBJ1-4; D ambiguous. V gave up 6 bases and J gave up 8 bases, with 10 bases separating them. The CDR3 consists of 12 residues. The DNA for the CDR3 is TGTGCCAGCAGGGGCATCAAGGAAAAACTGTTTTTT. Its protein is CASRGIKEKLFF.

For this clonotype: Because the library targeted alpha chains, this beta chain is an off-target read whose size means little. The chain employs TRBV12-3 or TRBV12-4 and TRBJ2-2; no clear D. Deletions cut 6 bases from V and 1 base from J, with 6 bases between. The CDR3 is made up of 13 amino acids. DNA of the CDR3: TGTGCCAGCAGCCCGAGGAACACCGGGGAGCTGTTTTTT. This codes for CASSPRNTGELFF.

This clonotype was counted many times. As an off-target read in a library built for alpha chains, this beta chain has a frequency of little significance. This chain links TRBV14 with TRBJ2-5; D uncertain. This CDR3 spans 13 amino acids. V gave up 1 base and J gave up 5 bases, with 8 bases separating them. Germline values: CDR1 SGHDN, CDR2 FVKESK. As DNA, the CDR3 is TGTGCCAGCAGCCAAGTTGGGCGGGAGACCCAGTACTTC. This encodes CASSQVGRETQYF.

By share, this clonotype ranks as medium-sized. This beta chain turned up in a library designed for alpha chains; as an off-target read, its abundance says little. V usage is TRBV28 and J usage is TRBJ2-2; maybe TRBD2 (6 bases). The germline CDR1 and CDR2 sequences are MDHEN and SYDVKM. The CDR3 contains 21 residues. The V and J ends lost 5 bases and 1 base respectively, with 29 bases between them. CDR3 protein: CASSLGAVGRRTRQNTGELFF. CDR3 bases: TGTGCCAGCAGTCTTGGGGCCGTTGGGAGGAGAACACGCCAGAACACCGGGGAGCTGTTTTTT.

This clonotype counts as medium-sized. In a library made to pick up alpha chains, this beta chain is a stray read with a size that means little. This CDR3 is CASRKRGASTDTQYF. Written as DNA, the CDR3 is TGTGCCAGCAGAAAACGGGGAGCTAGCACAGATACGCAGTATTTT. V and J are TRBV12-3 or TRBV12-4 and TRBJ2-3; possibly TRBD2 for D (5 bases). This CDR3 region has 15 residues. Trimming removed 6 bases at V and 0 bases at J, with 13 bases between.